These 23 T cell receptor beta chains were sequenced from one sample in a study of T cell responses to AZD1222 COVID-19 vaccine. The assay was immunoSEQ multiplex PCR, and TCRdb's table has in-frame clones only and misses some. Of about 110,000 clones in the sample, 90% to 95% were seen once. The material sequenced was peripheral blood, taken on day 0 of AZD1222 vaccination. Receptor source: an adult in good health.

The chain is built from TRBV7-9 and TRBJ1-2; D unclear. The CDR3 covers 13 residues. With 1 base removed from V and 8 bases from J, the gap between germline ends came to 11 bases. Germline V gene data show CDR1 as SEHNR and CDR2 as FQNEAQ (reference sequence). Here the CDR3 DNA reads TGTGCCAGCAGCTTAGTATCGACGAACGGCTACACCTTC. This sequence encodes CASSLVSTNGYTF.

V and J are TRBV19 and TRBJ1-2; 7 nucleotides match TRBD1. Trimming took 1 base from V and 1 from J; bases not matched to a gene: 6. The length of the CDR3 is 16 residues. CDR1 and CDR2 from the germline V gene are LNHDA and SQIVND (reference sequence). The CDR3 reads CASSIGSGTVNYGYTF. Written as DNA, the CDR3 is TGTGCCAGTAGTATAGGGTCCGGGACAGTTAACTATGGCTACACCTTC. The full variable domain, rest sourced from reference TRBV19 and TRBJ1-2, is DGGITQSPKYLFRKEGQNVTLSCEQNLNHDAMYWYRQDPGQGLRLIYYSQIVNDFQKGDIAEGYSVSREKKESFPLTVTSAQKNPTAFYLCASSIGSGTVNYGYTFGSGTRLTVV.

The chain links TRBV7-2 to TRBJ1-1; 9 positions agree with TRBD1. Per the germline V gene, CDR1 is SGHTA and CDR2 is FQGNSA. The V and J ends lost 5 bases and 1 base, in that order; junction bases with no gene match: 11. This CDR3 has 17 amino acids. The CDR3 region has the DNA TGTGCCAGCAGCCAATTCGGACAGGGGATCGGGAACACTGAAGCTTTCTTT. Amino acids: CASSQFGQGIGNTEAFF.

This rearrangement joins TRBV29-1 to TRBJ1-2, with 10 positions matching TRBD1. The V gene end was trimmed by 3 bases and the J gene end by 4 bases; junction bases not matched to a gene: 2. The CDR3 length is 13 residues. Germline values: CDR1 SQVTM, CDR2 ANQGSEA. The CDR3 nucleotides are TGCAGCGTTGAGGGACAGGGGCCCTATGGCTACACCTTC. Residues: CSVEGQGPYGYTF.

The chain combines TRBV4-2 with TRBJ2-2, with TRBD1 as a possible D gene (5 bases). The CDR3 runs 14 residues. V gave up 0 bases and J gave up 3 bases, with 5 bases separating them. The germline V gene encodes CDR1 LGHNA and CDR2 YNFKEQ. The CDR3 nucleotides are TGTGCCAGCAGCCAAGAACAGGACACCGGGGAGCTGTTTTTT. Translation: CASSQEQDTGELFF.

This chain joins TRBV5-1 and TRBJ2-1; no definite D call. The CDR3 covers 16 residues. Germline CDR1 is SGHRS and CDR2 is YFSETQ. V was pared by 0 bases and J by 1 base, with 11 bases between. The CDR3 sequence is CASSLAFPVSYNEQFF. CDR3 DNA sequence: TGCGCCAGCAGCTTGGCGTTTCCGGTTTCCTACAATGAGCAGTTCTTC.

This clone was found once. The rearrangement uses TRBV12-3 or TRBV12-4 and TRBJ1-4; TRBD1 aligns across 9 bases. CDR3 size: 13 residues. Unmatched junction bases numbered 4, after V lost 2 bases and J lost 12 bases. CDR3 protein: CASSLSRDRELFF. CDR3 DNA sequence: TGTGCCAGCAGTTTATCTAGGGACAGGGAACTGTTTTTT.

The chain is built from TRBV11-1 and TRBJ1-1; D gene unclear. The V gene lost 3 bases and the J gene lost 4 bases, with 9 bases spanning the gap. The V gene's germline CDR1 is SGHAT and CDR2 FQDESV (reference sequence). This CDR3 is built from 13 residues. The CDR3 loop reads CASSLSSGTEAFF. CDR3 DNA sequence: TGTGCCAGCAGCTTGAGTTCGGGCACTGAAGCTTTCTTT.

The chain recombines TRBV7-3 with TRBJ2-7, with D possibly TRBD1 on 7 matching bases. The CDR3 has 12 residues. Germline CDR1 SGHTA, CDR2 FQGTGA. Trimming removed 4 bases at V and 7 bases at J, with 11 bases between. CDR3 DNA: TGTGCCAGCAGCTCCTCAGGGGGGGAGCAGTACTTC. This encodes CASSSSGGEQYF.

This clone was observed once. This chain uses TRBV3-1 (or the pseudogene TRBV3-2) with TRBJ2-5, with 9 bases matching TRBD2. CDR1 is LGHDT and CDR2 is YNNKEL in the germline V gene (reference sequence). The CDR3 has 15 residues. The trim removed 3 bases at V and 6 bases at J, leaving 8 bases unmatched. The CDR3 reads CASSQSGGREKTQYF. The CDR3 coding sequence is TGTGCCAGCAGCCAGAGCGGGGGGCGGGAGAAGACCCAGTACTTC.

There are a few counts of this clone. The V call is TRBV6-2 or TRBV6-3, the J call TRBJ2-3, with 15 bases matching TRBD2. CDR3 size: 17 residues. The V and J ends lost 6 bases and 1 base, in that order; junction bases with no gene match: 5. The germline CDR1 and CDR2 sequences are MNHEY and SVGEGT. The CDR3, as DNA: TGTGCCAGCAGCCGGACTAGCGGGGGGGTTCGCACAGATACGCAGTATTTT. This translates into CASSRTSGGVRTDTQYF.

A remark on this clone: At one boundary the junction diverges from the germline segment, which might be a read error. The same CDR3 is also encoded by other DNA sequences in this sample. The chain couples TRBV28 to TRBJ2-1, with 9 bases lining up with TRBD2. This CDR3 is 12 amino acids long. The germline V gene encodes CDR1 MDHEN and CDR2 SYDVKM. CDR3 region: CASGLANNEQFF. The CDR3 bases are TGCGCCAGCGGACTAGCGAACAATGAGCAGTTCTTC.

This chain connects TRBV6-5 to TRBJ2-3; unclear D gene. Trimming cost V 7 bases and J 2 bases, with 7 bases left between them. The germline V gene encodes CDR1 MNHEY and CDR2 SVGAGI. The CDR3 spans 12 residues. The CDR3, as DNA: TGTGCCAGCACCCCCGACACAGATACGCAGTATTTT. This gives the protein CASTPDTDTQYF.

V and J are TRBV7-3 and TRBJ2-1, with a weak D call TRBD2 (7 bases). Germline CDR1 and CDR2: SGHTA and FQGTGA. The CDR3 loop spans 14 amino acids. Trimming took off 6 bases at V and 9 bases at J, with 18 bases between the two ends. The CDR3 DNA reads TGTGCCAGCAGTCCGGGGGGCCCGGTCCCTGAGCAGTTCTTC. Protein sequence: CASSPGGPVPEQFF.

V is TRBV27 and J is TRBJ1-2, with 9 bases lining up with TRBD1. Germline V lookup: CDR1 MNHEY, CDR2 SMNVEV (reference sequence). The CDR3 runs to 13 residues. V gave up 6 bases and J gave up 8 bases; unmatched junction bases: 7. The CDR3 DNA follows: TGTGCCAGCAGCCCGGGACAGGGTCTAGGCTACACCTTC. Its translation is CASSPGQGLGYTF.

The chain has TRBV28 and TRBJ1-5; no definite D call. CDR1 and CDR2 (germline): MDHEN, SYDVKM. V lost 3 bases and J 3 bases, leaving 12 bases between the germline ends. The CDR3 has 15 amino acids. The CDR3 loop reads CASSLRPGPNQPQHF. CDR3 DNA sequence: TGTGCCAGCAGTTTGAGACCGGGCCCCAATCAGCCCCAGCATTTT. Looking up the rest from reference TRBV28 and TRBJ1-5 gives the full variable domain: DVKVTQSSRYLVKRTGEKVFLECVQDMDHENMFWYRQDPGLGLRLIYFSYDVKMKEKGDIPEGYSVSREKKERFSLILESASTNQTSMYLCASSLRPGPNQPQHFGDGTRLSIL.

The chain employs TRBV5-1 and TRBJ2-2, with D unclear. The length of the CDR3 is 20 residues. The V end was cut by 0 bases, the J end by 7 bases, with 28 bases between. Germline CDR1 and CDR2: SGHRS and YFSETQ. The CDR3 sequence: CASSLVFFIGWAASGGELFF. The CDR3 region has the DNA TGCGCCAGCAGCTTGGTCTTCTTTATAGGTTGGGCCGCATCGGGCGGGGAGCTGTTTTTT.

The genes are TRBV11-1 and TRBJ2-7; maybe TRBD1 (5 bases). Germline assignment: CDR1 SGHAT and CDR2 FQDESV (reference sequence). The length of the CDR3 is 14 residues. The V gene lost 3 bases and the J gene lost 3 bases, with 12 bases spanning the gap. The CDR3, as DNA: TGTGCCAGCAGCTTTACGGACACAGACTACGAGCAGTACTTC. This gives the protein CASSFTDTDYEQYF.

The chain combines TRBV19 with TRBJ1-5; D uncertain. The CDR3 has 17 residues. Germline V CDR1 and CDR2: LNHDA, SQIVND (reference sequence). V lost 7 bases to trimming and J lost 0 bases, with 19 bases between them. DNA of the CDR3: TGTGCCAGTACCGCCAAAGGGCAGTTTTATAGCAATCAGCCCCAGCATTTT. This encodes CASTAKGQFYSNQPQHF.

The V call is TRBV7-9, the J call TRBJ2-5; no reliable D call. The CDR3 covers 11 residues. Germline CDR1 is SEHNR and CDR2 is FQNEAQ (reference sequence). With 5 bases removed from V and 3 bases from J, the gap between germline ends came to 4 bases. The CDR3 nucleotides read TGTGCCAGCAGCACCGAAGAGACCCAGTACTTC. Translation gives CASSTEETQYF.

This clone showed up just once. The chain links TRBV11-3 to TRBJ2-2, with a possible D match to TRBD1 (6 bases). The CDR3 sequence is 16 residues long. V dropped 3 bases and J dropped 0 bases, with 11 bases sitting between them. Germline V gives CDR1 SGHNT, CDR2 YENEEA. CDR3 DNA: TGTGCCAGCAGCTTGGGACAACTCGCGAACACCGGGGAGCTGTTTTTT. Protein sequence: CASSLGQLANTGELFF.

The rearrangement links TRBV12-5 to TRBJ2-7; no reliable D call. From germline, CDR1 is LGHNT and CDR2 FRNRAP. CDR3 size: 17 residues. Trimming took 4 bases from V and 6 from J, leaving 25 bases between them. CDR3 sequence reads: CASGSTRQTAKLLEQYF. CDR3 nucleotide sequence: TGTGCTAGTGGTTCGACAAGACAAACAGCGAAGTTGCTCGAGCAGTACTTC.

Relative to its sample, this clone is medium-sized. The gene calls are TRBV6-1 and TRBJ1-1; a weak D match, TRBD1 (6 bases). Trimming cost V 5 bases and J 1 base, with 8 bases left between them. The CDR3 runs 13 residues. Per the germline V gene, CDR1 is MNHNS and CDR2 is SASEGT. The CDR3 reads CASSRGRNTEAFF. Here the CDR3 DNA reads TGTGCCAGCAGTAGGGGGAGGAACACTGAAGCTTTCTTT.